Each of the 26 T cell receptor beta chains below was sequenced from the same sample in a study of OX40 agonist ivuxolimab in advanced cancers. Clones were sequenced by immunoSEQ multiplex PCR, and TCRdb holds only the in-frame ones, with some missing. The sample lists approximately 48,000 clones; just under 90% were seen once. Here the sequenced sample was CD4+ or CD8+ T cells sorted from blood, taken in a trial of the OX40 agonist ivuxolimab. These receptors originate from an adult with an advanced solid tumor such as melanoma, head and neck, liver or kidney cancer.

The chain employs TRBV28 and TRBJ2-7, with D uncertain. CDR1 is MDHEN, CDR2 SYDVKM, per germline. The ends were cut back, 6 bases at V and 0 bases at J, with 3 bases in the middle. The CDR3 has 11 residues. The CDR3 sequence: CASRDSYEQYF. Written as DNA, the CDR3 is TGTGCCAGCAGGGACTCCTACGAGCAGTACTTC.

V and J are TRBV4-3 and TRBJ2-1, with 8 positions matching TRBD2. Germline V CDR1 and CDR2: LGHNA, YSLEER. Trimming took 4 bases from V and 7 from J; bases not matched to a gene: 6. CDR3 size: 14 residues. As DNA, the CDR3 is TGCGCCAGCAGCCCTAGCGGGTTAGTGAATGAGCAGTTCTTC. This gives the protein CASSPSGLVNEQFF.

CDR3 protein: CASSLGDRGDEQFF. For the CDR3, the DNA is TGTGCCAGCAGCTTGGGGGACAGGGGGGATGAGCAGTTCTTC. The V gene is TRBV5-8, the J gene TRBJ2-1; TRBD1 aligns across 11 bases. V gave up 0 bases and J gave up 8 bases; unmatched junction bases: 1. The CDR3 extends over 14 amino acids. CDR1 SGHTS and CDR2 YDEGEE come from the germline V gene.

This chain connects TRBV7-2 to TRBJ1-5; no firm D call. The CDR3 length is 17 residues. V lost 1 base and J 0 bases, leaving 13 bases between the germline ends. The germline V gene encodes CDR1 SGHTA and CDR2 FQGNSA. The CDR3, as DNA: TGTGCCAGCAGCTTAGGGCAGCACTTGAATAGCAATCAGCCCCAGCATTTT. It yields the protein CASSLGQHLNSNQPQHF.

This clone has a single count. The chain combines TRBV4-3 with TRBJ1-6; D call uncertain. The CDR3 is 18 residues long. Trimming removed 1 base from V and 0 bases from J, with 13 bases in between. CDR1 is LGHNA and CDR2 is YSLEER in the germline V gene. Here the CDR3 reads CASSQAVPTGSYNSPLHF. In DNA form, the CDR3 reads TGCGCCAGCAGCCAAGCCGTCCCGACGGGCTCCTATAATTCACCCCTCCACTTT.

Note on this clone: A junction boundary mismatches the germline segment, possibly from a read error. Additional DNA sequences in this sample encode the identical CDR3. V is TRBV4-1 and J is TRBJ1-2; 7 bases map to TRBD1. The CDR3 covers 14 residues. CDR1 MGHRA and CDR2 YSYEKL come from the germline V gene. As DNA, the CDR3 is TGCGCCAGTAGCCAACGGGACAGAACCGGAGGCTACACCTTC. Translated: CASSQRDRTGGYTF.

The chain joins TRBV7-9 to TRBJ1-1, with D possibly being TRBD1 (5 bases). Looked up from germline, CDR1 is SEHNR and CDR2 is FQNEAQ (reference sequence). The V end lost 8 bases, the J end lost 1 base, and 11 bases lay between the germline ends. The CDR3 is 13 amino acids. The CDR3: CASAWTQNTEAFF. CDR3 DNA sequence: TGTGCCAGCGCTTGGACACAGAACACTGAAGCTTTCTTT.

This chain joins TRBV4-3 and TRBJ1-4; a possible D gene is TRBD1 (5 bases). V was shortened by 0 bases and J by 8 bases, with 13 bases between the two germline ends. The CDR3 extends over 15 amino acids. Germline assignment: CDR1 LGHNA and CDR2 YSLEER. The CDR3 DNA sequence: TGCGCCAGCAGCCAAGATGGGGCAGTTAACGAAAAACTGTTTTTT. It yields the protein CASSQDGAVNEKLFF.

The CDR3 DNA follows: TGCGCCAGCAGCCAAGATGGGGGGGACTACGAGCAGTACTTC. Translated, it gives CASSQDGGDYEQYF. The rearrangement uses TRBV4-3 and TRBJ2-7; 7 bases align to TRBD2. From germline, CDR1 is LGHNA and CDR2 YSLEER. This CDR3 is built from 14 residues. Trimming took 0 bases from V and 3 from J; bases not matched to a gene: 2.

This sequence joins TRBV5-1 and TRBJ2-5; no firm D call. The closer fit of TRBJ2-7 to the DNA end suggests the J call may be wrong. Germline lookup yields CDR1 SGHRS and CDR2 YFSETQ. The CDR3 runs 17 residues. The DNA for the CDR3 is TGCGCCAGCAGCTCCTCGTTATTGAGAGCAGACTCCTACGAGCAGTACTTC. Amino acids: CASSSSLLRADSYEQYF.

V gene TRBV6-5 combines with J gene TRBJ2-1; 11 nucleotides agree with TRBD2. Germline trimming cut 4 bases from V and 2 bases from J; bases unmatched to any gene: 4. The germline V gene has CDR1 MNHEY and CDR2 SVGAGI. The CDR3 has 16 residues. The CDR3 nucleotides are TGTGCCAGCAGTTCCTCTAGCGGGAGGACCTACAATGAGCAGTTCTTC. It is translated as CASSSSSGRTYNEQFF.

The chain carries TRBV9 and TRBJ2-3, with TRBD2 identical over 12 bases. Per the germline V gene, CDR1 is SGDLS and CDR2 is YYNGEE. This CDR3 has 15 residues. The trim removed 4 bases at V and 5 bases at J, leaving 5 bases unmatched. CDR3 residues: CASSPSGGAVDTQYF. The CDR3 DNA is TGTGCCAGCAGCCCTAGCGGGGGGGCCGTAGATACGCAGTATTTT.

This chain links TRBV29-1 with TRBJ2-7; D unclear. Germline V gene lookup returns CDR1 SQVTM and CDR2 ANQGSEA. The germline V and J ends were trimmed by 2 bases and 0 bases, with 11 bases remaining between them. The CDR3 is 14 amino acids. In DNA form, the CDR3 reads TGCAGCGTTGAAACGAGAAAAAGCTCCTACGAGCAGTACTTC. This encodes CSVETRKSSYEQYF.

The chain carries TRBV4-1 and TRBJ2-7, with TRBD1 matching over 7 bases. V shed 1 base, J shed 2 bases, and the junction held 8 bases outside the gene matches. Germline V gene lookup returns CDR1 MGHRA and CDR2 YSYEKL. The CDR3 is 16 residues long. The CDR3 DNA follows: TGCGCCAGCAGCCAAGTTTTATCTGACAGGGCCTACGAGCAGTACTTC. Protein: CASSQVLSDRAYEQYF.

This clone counts as medium-sized. The same CDR3 also results from other DNA sequences found in this sample. The genes are TRBV10-3 and TRBJ1-2; D is unclear. Trimming cost V 0 bases and J 2 bases, with 7 bases left between them. CDR1 is ENHRY and CDR2 is SYGVKD in the germline V gene. The length of the CDR3 is 14 residues. Here the CDR3 reads CAISESPRNYGYTF. The CDR3 nucleotides read TGTGCCATCAGTGAGTCGCCCCGGAACTATGGCTACACCTTC.

In DNA, the CDR3 is TGTGCCAGCAGCGTAGCCCCGGATACGCAGTATTTT. Its protein product is CASSVAPDTQYF. The chain links TRBV9 to TRBJ2-3; D is unresolved. The V end was cut by 0 bases, the J end by 6 bases, with 5 bases between. Germline-derived CDR1 and CDR2 are SGDLS and YYNGEE. This CDR3 region has 12 residues.

This chain links TRBV27 with TRBJ1-2, with TRBD1 identical over 10 bases. The CDR3 runs to 13 residues. CDR1 MNHEY and CDR2 SMNVEV come from the germline V gene (reference sequence). Trimming took 6 bases from V and 6 from J; bases not matched to a gene: 4. As DNA, the CDR3 is TGTGCCAGCAGCTGGGACAGGGGAAATGGCTACACCTTC. Protein: CASSWDRGNGYTF.

This clone was counted only a few times. V and J are TRBV19 and TRBJ2-7; D is possibly TRBD2 (5 bases). The CDR3 is 12 amino acids. Germline assignment: CDR1 LNHDA and CDR2 SQIVND (reference sequence). V dropped 3 bases and J dropped 3 bases, with 6 bases sitting between them. The CDR3 loop reads CASSIGSYEQYF. The CDR3 region has the DNA TGTGCCAGTAGTATTGGGAGCTACGAGCAGTACTTC. The complete variable domain, with remaining parts taken from reference TRBV19 and TRBJ2-7, reads DGGITQSPKYLFRKEGQNVTLSCEQNLNHDAMYWYRQDPGQGLRLIYYSQIVNDFQKGDIAEGYSVSREKKESFPLTVTSAQKNPTAFYLCASSIGSYEQYFGPGTRLTVT.

This chain uses TRBV7-2 with TRBJ2-5; possible D gene TRBD2, 5 bases. V lost 4 bases and J lost 4, with 13 bases in between. This CDR3 region has 14 residues. Germline CDR1 SGHTA, CDR2 FQGNSA. The chain's CDR3 is CASSYPGGGETQYF. Here the CDR3 DNA reads TGTGCCAGCAGCTACCCCGGAGGAGGAGAGACCCAGTACTTC.

This chain links TRBV4-1 with TRBJ2-7; TRBD2 might be the D (6 bases). The length of the CDR3 is 15 residues. Germline CDR1 reads MGHRA; CDR2 reads YSYEKL. V was shortened by 1 base and J by 4 bases, with 14 bases between the two germline ends. The CDR3 loop is CASSQGGGQAYEQYF. CDR3 bases: TGCGCCAGCAGCCAAGGAGGAGGGCAGGCGTACGAGCAGTACTTC.

The V and J genes are TRBV5-4 and TRBJ2-3; possible D gene TRBD1, 6 bases. V shed 7 bases and J shed 1 base, with 7 bases lying between them. Germline-derived CDR1 and CDR2 are SGHNT and YYREEE (reference sequence). The CDR3 contains 12 residues. The CDR3 loop reads CASGGGTDTQYF. In DNA form, the CDR3 reads TGTGCCAGCGGGGGCGGCACAGATACGCAGTATTTT.

The V and J genes are TRBV30 and TRBJ1-1; TRBD1 matches 8 bases. Germline trimming cut 5 bases from V and 0 bases from J; bases unmatched to any gene: 17. From germline, CDR1 is GTSNPN and CDR2 SVGIG (reference sequence). CDR3 length: 18 amino acids. The CDR3 reads CAWSRTGTGILMNTEAFF. DNA for the CDR3: TGTGCCTGGTCGCGTACCGGGACAGGAATCTTGATGAACACTGAAGCTTTCTTT.

This clone was seen a handful of times. At one boundary the junction diverges from the germline segment, which might be a read error. V gene TRBV7-7 combines with J gene TRBJ2-5, with D tentatively TRBD2 (5 bases). This CDR3 contains 15 residues. The germline V gene encodes CDR1 SSHAT and CDR2 FNYEAQ (reference sequence). The DNA for the CDR3 is TGTGCTAGCAGCTCCACTCCGAGGGCCCAAGAGACCCAGTACTTC. It is translated as CASSSTPRAQETQYF.

This clone was recorded only once. DNA of the CDR3: TGTGCCAGCAGGGGTACAGATACGCAGTATTTT. Protein product: CASRGTDTQYF. This rearrangement joins TRBV2 to TRBJ2-3; D is unresolved. From germline, CDR1 is SNHLY and CDR2 FYNNEI. V was shortened by 6 bases and J by 3 bases, with 4 bases between the two germline ends. The CDR3 runs 11 residues. Supplemented by reference TRBV2 and TRBJ2-3, the full variable domain reads EPEVTQTPSHQVTQMGQEVILRCVPISNHLYFYWYRQILGQKVEFLVSFYNNEISEKSEIFDDQFSVERPDGSNFTLKIRSTKLEDSAMYFCASRGTDTQYFGPGTRLTVL.

This chain connects TRBV15 to TRBJ1-5; no clear D. The CDR3 covers 16 residues. V was clipped by 1 base and J by 6 bases, with 16 bases between them. CDR1 and CDR2 (germline): LNHNV, YYDKDF (reference sequence). The CDR3 is CATSRGGLPAGQPQHF. Written as DNA, the CDR3 is TGTGCCACCAGCAGAGGAGGGCTCCCCGCGGGTCAGCCCCAGCATTTT. The variable domain in full, completed from reference TRBV15 and TRBJ1-5, reads DAMVIQNPRYQVTQFGKPVTLSCSQTLNHNVMYWYQQKSSQAPKLLFHYYDKDFNNEADTPDNFQSRRPNTSFCFLDIRSPGLGDTAMYLCATSRGGLPAGQPQHFGDGTRLSIL.

This chain uses TRBV30 with TRBJ1-2; D remains ambiguous. The V gene's germline CDR1 is GTSNPN and CDR2 SVGIG (reference sequence). With 0 bases removed from V and 4 bases from J, the gap between germline ends came to 18 bases. CDR3 size: 16 residues. Here the CDR3 reads CAWSVLYTDMGYGYTF. The DNA for the CDR3 is TGTGCCTGGAGTGTACTATATACGGATATGGGCTATGGCTACACCTTC.